These 28 T cell receptor beta chains were all obtained from the same sample, sequenced in a study of blood T cell repertoires in COVID-19. Profiled with immunoSEQ multiplex PCR; TCRdb holds only in-frame clones, not every one. The sample has about 120,000 clones, roughly 87% seen once; the top ten hold 7.7%. Sequenced sample: peripheral blood. These receptors originate from a human donor in a cohort sampled during active COVID-19.

The chain couples TRBV5-6 to TRBJ1-1; D call uncertain. V was shortened by 0 bases and J by 1 base, with 4 bases between the two germline ends. In germline, CDR1 is SGHDT, CDR2 YYEEEE. The CDR3 is made up of 13 amino acids. The CDR3 loop is CASSLGGNTEAFF. The CDR3 nucleotides are TGTGCCAGCAGCTTGGGAGGGAACACTGAAGCTTTCTTT.

The chain links TRBV7-9 to TRBJ1-4; D may be TRBD1 (6 bases). CDR3 length: 16 amino acids. Per the germline V gene, CDR1 is SEHNR and CDR2 is FQNEAQ (reference sequence). The V and J ends lost 1 base and 3 bases respectively, with 12 bases between them. In DNA form, the CDR3 reads TGTGCCAGCAGCTTAGGTGGGACAACCGCTAATGAAAAACTGTTTTTT. This translates into CASSLGGTTANEKLFF.

V gene TRBV19 combines with J gene TRBJ1-4, with unresolved D. The CDR3 covers 16 residues. The V and J ends lost 7 bases and 4 bases respectively, with 19 bases between them. The germline gives CDR1 LNHDA, CDR2 SQIVND (reference sequence). Here the CDR3 reads CASNPRQAGFNEKLFF. CDR3 coding DNA: TGTGCCAGTAACCCTCGGCAGGCAGGTTTTAATGAAAAACTGTTTTTT.

This clone occurred once. The chain links TRBV10-3 to TRBJ2-3; 9 bases match TRBD1. The CDR3 runs 14 residues. Germline V lookup: CDR1 ENHRY, CDR2 SYGVKD. V shed 7 bases and J 4 bases; nucleotides not matched to a gene: 6. CDR3 in amino acids: CAIMPGQGADTQYF. CDR3 nucleotides: TGTGCCATCATGCCGGGACAGGGTGCAGATACGCAGTATTTT.

The CDR3 sequence is CASSVAPGENEKLFF. DNA for the CDR3: TGTGCCAGCAGCGTAGCCCCCGGGGAGAATGAAAAACTGTTTTTT. The J gene is TRBJ1-4, the V gene TRBV9; D gene ambiguous. Germline V gene data show CDR1 as SGDLS and CDR2 as YYNGEE. The V end was cut by 0 bases, the J end by 5 bases, with 11 bases between. CDR3 length equals 15 residues. Full variable domain (missing parts from reference TRBV9 and TRBJ1-4): DSGVTQTPKHLITATGQRVTLRCSPRSGDLSVYWYQQSLDQGLQFLIQYYNGEERAKGNILERFSAQQFPDLHSELNLSSLELGDSALYFCASSVAPGENEKLFFGSGTQLSVL.

The rearrangement uses TRBV5-1 and TRBJ2-5; 7 bases align to TRBD2. Germline V CDR1 and CDR2: SGHRS, YFSETQ. This CDR3 is 15 amino acids long. With 4 bases clipped from V and 4 bases from J, the junction kept 10 bases outside the gene matches. CDR3 amino acids: CASSLSAAGVETQYF. CDR3 nucleotide sequence: TGCGCCAGCAGCCTATCTGCGGCGGGGGTAGAGACCCAGTACTTC.

DNA of the CDR3: TGTGCCAGTAACACCCAGGCAACTAATGAAAAACTGTTTTTT. It is translated as CASNTQATNEKLFF. V and J are TRBV19 and TRBJ1-4; D is undetermined. The V gene lost 7 bases and the J gene lost 0 bases, with 9 bases spanning the gap. The CDR3 spans 14 residues. Germline assignment: CDR1 LNHDA and CDR2 SQIVND (reference sequence).

The rearrangement links TRBV2 to TRBJ1-5; tentative D call: TRBD1 (6 bases). Germline values: CDR1 SNHLY, CDR2 FYNNEI. V was pared by 6 bases and J by 1 base, with 13 bases between. The length of the CDR3 is 15 residues. CDR3 protein: CASRSSGVSNQPQHF. CDR3 in DNA: TGTGCCAGCAGATCTTCAGGGGTGAGCAATCAGCCCCAGCATTTT.

This clone occurred a few times. The genes are TRBV27 and TRBJ2-7; TRBD1 aligns across 10 bases. This CDR3 region has 16 residues. J gave up 0 bases and V 5 bases, and 7 bases lay outside the gene matches. CDR1 is MNHEY, CDR2 SMNVEV, per germline (reference sequence). The CDR3 region is CASSVGDRGSSYEQYF. CDR3 coding DNA: TGTGCCAGCAGTGTCGGGGACAGGGGAAGCTCCTACGAGCAGTACTTC.

The chain recombines TRBV5-1 with TRBJ2-7; D perhaps matches TRBD2 (5 bases). CDR1 SGHRS and CDR2 YFSETQ come from the germline V gene. There are 17 residues in the CDR3. V lost 2 bases to trimming and J lost 9 bases, with 27 bases between them. In DNA form, the CDR3 reads TGCGCCAGCAGCTTAGCGGCGGGTCATGACCCCCTACGTGGGCAGTACTTC. Encoded protein: CASSLAAGHDPLRGQYF.

The chain is built from TRBV5-4 and TRBJ1-3; D call uncertain. Germline V gives CDR1 SGHNT, CDR2 YYREEE (reference sequence). The CDR3 is 16 residues long. V lost 4 bases and J lost 0, with 14 bases in between. The CDR3 nucleotides read TGTGCCAGCAGCCCCTCTCAGGTGTCCTCTGGAAACACCATATATTTT. It is translated as CASSPSQVSSGNTIYF.

V usage is TRBV6-5 and J usage is TRBJ1-5; D is possibly TRBD1 (6 bases). This CDR3 spans 13 amino acids. V shed 7 bases and J shed 2 bases, with 9 bases lying between them. The germline V gene encodes CDR1 MNHEY and CDR2 SVGAGI. The DNA of the CDR3 is TGTGCCAGCAAGGGGGACGGCAATCAGCCCCAGCATTTT. Encoded protein: CASKGDGNQPQHF.

This chain uses TRBV7-2 with TRBJ1-5, with D tentatively TRBD1 (5 bases). The V and J ends lost 5 bases and 2 bases respectively, with 7 bases between them. This CDR3 is 13 amino acids long. CDR1 is SGHTA, CDR2 FQGNSA, per germline. Here the CDR3 reads CASSTQGNQPQHF. In DNA, the CDR3 is TGTGCCAGCAGCACACAGGGCAATCAGCCCCAGCATTTT.

V usage is TRBV7-2 and J usage is TRBJ1-5; D might be TRBD1 (5 bases). The CDR3 has 14 amino acids. V was clipped by 6 bases and J by 7 bases, with 16 bases between them. Germline lookup yields CDR1 SGHTA and CDR2 FQGNSA. The CDR3 loop reads CASRQDRSGQPQHF. Here the CDR3 DNA reads TGTGCCAGCAGACAAGACAGATCTGGCCAGCCCCAGCATTTT.

The rearrangement joins TRBV5-1 to TRBJ1-1; 9 positions match TRBD1. The CDR3 covers 16 residues. J lost 1 base, V lost 2 bases, and 6 bases had no gene match. Germline V gene sequence: CDR1 SGHRS, CDR2 YFSETQ. The CDR3 region has the DNA TGCGCCAGCAGCTTAGCACAGGGGGCTGCGAACACTGAAGCTTTCTTT. This sequence encodes CASSLAQGAANTEAFF.

This chain uses TRBV7-8 with TRBJ2-2; D uncertain. V lost 5 bases, J lost 7 bases, and 8 bases lay in between. The CDR3 has 12 residues. CDR1 and CDR2 from the germline V gene are SGHVS and FQNEAQ. CDR3 nucleotide sequence: TGTGCCAGCAGCCTCCGGTACGGGGAGCTGTTTTTT. Protein product: CASSLRYGELFF.

The chain links TRBV10-2 to TRBJ1-2; 7 nucleotides line up with TRBD1. With 8 bases clipped from V and 5 bases from J, the junction kept 8 bases outside the gene matches. The CDR3 runs 13 residues. Germline CDR1 is WSHSY and CDR2 is SAAADI. CDR3 sequence (DNA): TGCGCCAGCGGCACAGGGGATCGGTATGGCTACACCTTC. It specifies CASGTGDRYGYTF.

This chain links TRBV27 with TRBJ2-5, with TRBD1 matching 7 bases. This CDR3 spans 15 amino acids. Trimming at V came to 7 bases and at J to 1 base, leaving 9 bases not matched to a gene. Per germline, CDR1 MNHEY and CDR2 SMNVEV (reference sequence). The CDR3 region is CASTGFGQAQETQYF. DNA for the CDR3: TGTGCCAGCACGGGGTTTGGACAGGCCCAAGAGACCCAGTACTTC.

The rearrangement joins TRBV27 to TRBJ1-6; 7 bases agree with TRBD1. Germline V gives CDR1 MNHEY, CDR2 SMNVEV (reference sequence). The junction had 5 bases not matched to a gene; V was cut back by 2 bases and J by 10 bases. CDR3 size: 14 residues. CDR3 amino acids: CASSLGQAASPLHF. CDR3 DNA sequence: TGTGCCAGCAGTTTAGGACAGGCAGCGTCACCCCTCCACTTT.

The chain couples TRBV6-6 to TRBJ1-5; D gene unclear. The CDR3 is made up of 14 amino acids. Per germline, CDR1 MNHNY and CDR2 SVGAGI (reference sequence). Deletions cut 7 bases from V and 3 bases from J, with 13 bases between. CDR3 region: CASTNGVNNQPQHF. CDR3 bases: TGTGCCAGCACCAACGGGGTCAACAATCAGCCCCAGCATTTT.

Regarding this clone: In the same sample, other DNA sequences code for this CDR3. The gene calls are TRBV10-1 and TRBJ2-2; D unresolved. There are 13 residues in the CDR3. The germline V gene encodes CDR1 WNHNN and CDR2 SYGVQD (reference sequence). V was clipped by 0 bases and J by 8 bases, with 7 bases between them. The CDR3 spells CASSESRLGELFF. The CDR3 bases are TGCGCCAGCAGTGAGTCGCGGCTGGGGGAGCTGTTTTTT.

The J gene is TRBJ2-7, the V gene TRBV11-2, with a tentative D call TRBD1 (5 bases). The CDR3 is made up of 15 amino acids. V lost 0 bases, J lost 0 bases, and 9 bases lay in between. Per the germline V gene, CDR1 is SGHAT and CDR2 is FQNNGV. CDR3 loop: CASSLDLGPSYEQYF. CDR3 in DNA: TGTGCCAGCAGCTTAGATTTGGGGCCCTCCTACGAGCAGTACTTC. The entire variable domain, with the rest obtained from reference TRBV11-2 and TRBJ2-7, is as follows: EAGVAQSPRYKIIEKRQSVAFWCNPISGHATLYWYQQILGQGPKLLIQFQNNGVVDDSQLPKDRFSAERLKGVDSTLKIQPAKLEDSAVYLCASSLDLGPSYEQYFGPGTRLTVT.

V and J are TRBV2 and TRBJ2-1, with TRBD2 matching over 10 bases. Germline loops: CDR1 SNHLY, CDR2 FYNNEI. CDR3 length: 15 residues. The V and J ends lost 5 bases and 7 bases, in that order; junction bases with no gene match: 8. In nucleotides, the CDR3 is TGTGCCAGCAGTAAGCTAGCGGGAGCACTAAATGAGCAGTTCTTC. It yields the protein CASSKLAGALNEQFF.

The chain has TRBV7-8 and TRBJ1-5; D ambiguous. Germline V gene data show CDR1 as SGHVS and CDR2 as FQNEAQ. Trimming left V 1 base short and J 7 bases short, with 5 bases between. The CDR3 has 12 residues. The CDR3 nucleotides are TGTGCCAGCAGCTTAGATGCGCAGCCCCAGCATTTT. Translating it yields CASSLDAQPQHF.

The rearrangement joins TRBV9 to TRBJ2-3; TRBD2 matches at 14 bases. Germline CDR1 is SGDLS and CDR2 is YYNGEE. The CDR3 length is 19 residues. The V and J ends lost 0 bases and 6 bases, in that order; junction bases with no gene match: 12. DNA for the CDR3: TGTGCCAGCAGCGTAGGAGGACTAGCGGGGGGCCCCCTCGGGGATACGCAGTATTTT. This sequence encodes CASSVGGLAGGPLGDTQYF.

J is TRBJ2-7 and V is TRBV11-2, with 10 bases identical to TRBD1. Trimming at V came to 1 base and at J to 0 bases, leaving 3 bases not matched to a gene. The CDR3 is 16 amino acids. Per germline, CDR1 SGHAT and CDR2 FQNNGV. CDR3 nucleotide sequence: TGTGCCAGCAGCTTAGCGGGACAGGGGTACTCCTACGAGCAGTACTTC. Residues: CASSLAGQGYSYEQYF.

V and J are TRBV7-9 and TRBJ1-6, with 9 bases identical to TRBD1. Germline assignment: CDR1 SEHNR and CDR2 FQNEAQ (reference sequence). This CDR3 has 15 residues. J lost 9 bases, V lost 5 bases, and 8 bases had no gene match. CDR3 DNA sequence: TGTGCCAGCAGCCCAGAGGGACAGGGTAGTTCACCCCTCCACTTT. This codes for CASSPEGQGSSPLHF.

The chain is built from TRBV15 and TRBJ2-7, with 8 bases lining up with TRBD1. V lost 0 bases and J lost 2; bases outside the gene matches: 3. CDR1 is LNHNV and CDR2 is YYDKDF in the germline V gene (reference sequence). There are 15 residues in the CDR3. CDR3 DNA sequence: TGTGCCACCAGCAGAGACCCGGGACAGGCCTACGAGCAGTACTTC. As protein: CATSRDPGQAYEQYF.